This T cell receptor (beta chain) was captured in a study of neurological immune-mediated disorders. Findings and limits, study-wide: One related-CDR3 cluster, which may be a signature, held the repertoires of 18 of 34 multiple sclerosis patients after phylogenetic grouping.

V was shortened by 3 bases and J by 1 base, with 9 bases between the two germline ends. Germline V lookup: CDR1 ENHRY, CDR2 SYGVKD. The CDR3 extends over 14 amino acids. Using its own MiXCR run on the 5' RACE reads, TCRdb lists one record per CDR3 protein. This sample yields about 66,000 distinct CDR3 sequences, of which almost 3.5% are seen a single time; around 3.7% belongs to the top ten. This clonotype was counted at least ten times. Its specificity is not known. The sequence came from a man in his forties with multiple sclerosis. V usage is TRBV10-3 and J usage is TRBJ1-1; the D is unclear. The sequencing sample was made of PBMCs. CDR3 bases: TGTGCCATCAGTGAAGAAGGGCGGAACACTGAAGCTTTCTTT. Encoded protein: CAISEEGRNTEAFF.